This record covers a single T cell receptor (beta chain). It has no known antigen specificity. Qualities for individual bases were not recorded, and no much larger clone is one base off. The CDR3, cysteine through phenylalanine, is 15 amino acids long. Left in the record is the CDR3 DNA by itself, 45 bases read in frame from the first base. V loses 4 bases, J loses 0 bases, and the germline ends lie 13 bases apart. Reading the germline V gene gives CDR1 SGDLS and CDR2 YYNGEE. This sample is part of a study of blood T cell repertoires in COVID-19 (dated by TCRdb to 2018 to 2021). The study in broad terms: Samples from collaborators originated in the United States, Italy and Spain and spanned both the acute and convalescent phases of COVID-19. Samples were obtained from the ongoing ImmuneRACE study (first 160 participants) and from approximately 1,200 subjects provided by 6 global collaborators. Where available, HLA class I and class II types were taken from metadata supplied by the sample provider and were not determined by assay-based typing. The material from the prospective study consisted of cDNA or gDNA derived from T cells, B-cell-depleted T cells, or PBMCs. Deeply sampled blood TCRbeta repertoires from subjects exposed to, actively infected with, or recovered from COVID-19 were included in the dataset. A de-identified subject ID, COVID-19 status, age in years and sex were almost always included in the sample metadata. The repertoires were released in a freely available public database intended as a resource for research on the immune response to SARS-CoV-2.

The paper's findings and limits, for the study overall: Clinical and demographic metadata were provided uncurated, with the amount varying by source and participant.

Each collaborating institution followed its own protocols to collect whole blood in K2EDTA tubes. For TCRbeta analysis, collaborators shipped samples as frozen whole blood, isolated PBMCs, or DNA extracted from either of those sample types. TCRbeta CDR3 regions were amplified from genomic DNA by means of the immunoSEQ Assay, a bias-controlled multiplex PCR. The authors processed their data as follows. The number of nucleated cells in each sample was estimated from the amplification of reference gene primers within the assay. Sequence reads were collapsed and filtered to measure the absolute abundance of every unique TCRbeta CDR3 rearrangement. Productive Simpson clonality was computed per sample as the square root of Simpson's diversity index over productive rearrangements. TCRdb carries this immuneACCESS record with in-frame sequences only. Its versions omit some clonotypes, under half of them owing to an unresolved V gene in the studies checked, with the rest unexplained. Clone size and V and J calls were adopted from that table, with D and trimming inferred from the DNA. The sample data list approximately 150,000 clones, and about four fifths of these were observed just once. The top ten clonotypes cover 8.4% of the sample.

The sequence came from a woman aged 65 to 85 with acute or convalescent COVID-19. This chain is built from TRBV9 and TRBJ1-2, with a tentative D gene TRBD1 over 6 matching bases. The sequencing sample was made of peripheral blood. The CDR3 loop reads CASSPTGTSNYGYTF. The DNA reads as follows: TGTGCCAGCAGCCCCACCGGGACATCTAACTATGGCTACACCTTC. The full variable domain, with segments outside the CDR3 supplied by the reference TRBV9 and TRBJ1-2 proteins, appears as DSGVTQTPKHLITATGQRVTLRCSPRSGDLSVYWYQQSLDQGLQFLIQYYNGEERAKGNILERFSAQQFPDLHSELNLSSLELGDSALYFCASSPTGTSNYGYTFGSGTRLTVV.